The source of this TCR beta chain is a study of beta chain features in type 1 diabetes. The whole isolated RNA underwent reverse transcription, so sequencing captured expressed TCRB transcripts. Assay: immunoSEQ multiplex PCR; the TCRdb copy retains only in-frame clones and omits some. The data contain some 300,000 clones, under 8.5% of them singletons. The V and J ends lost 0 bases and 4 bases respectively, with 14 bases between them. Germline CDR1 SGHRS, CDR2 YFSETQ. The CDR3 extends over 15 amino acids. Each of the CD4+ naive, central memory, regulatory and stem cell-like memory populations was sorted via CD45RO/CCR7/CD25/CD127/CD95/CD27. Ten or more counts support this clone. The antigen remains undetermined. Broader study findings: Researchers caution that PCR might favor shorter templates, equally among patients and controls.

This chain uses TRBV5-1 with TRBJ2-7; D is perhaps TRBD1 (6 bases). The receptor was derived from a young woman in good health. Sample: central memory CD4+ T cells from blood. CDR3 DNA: TGCGCCAGCAGCTTGGGGCACCGGGACATATACGAGCAGTACTTC. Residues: CASSLGHRDIYEQYF.